What follows are 13 T cell receptor beta chains derived from one specimen sequenced in a study of cytomegalovirus exposure and HLA in healthy donors (dated by TCRdb to the late 2010s). The library relied on the immunoSEQ multiplex PCR assay. For the multiplex PCR, a mixture combining 60 forward primers for TCR Vbeta segments and 13 reverse primers for TCR Jbeta segments was used. TCRdb re-hosts the immuneACCESS table, in-frame sequences only. Its copies lack some clones; in the studies checked, an unresolved V gene accounts for under half of them, and the cause for the rest is not known. This sample has some 110,000 clones in its table, and approximately 58% of those were observed once. The ten largest clonotypes hold 2% to 2.5% of the sample. Sequencing was performed on PBMCs. These receptors all come from a woman aged 25-40 years in good health and CMV-seronegative.

A few counts support this clone. The chain joins TRBV6-1 to TRBJ1-5; D may be TRBD1 (5 bases). V was trimmed by 4 bases and J by 2 bases, leaving 18 bases between them. The germline V gene has CDR1 MNHNS and CDR2 SASEGT. This CDR3 is 17 amino acids long. The CDR3 protein is CASSGPYRQGGNQPQHF. The CDR3 region has the DNA TGTGCCAGCAGTGGCCCTTACAGGCAGGGTGGCAATCAGCCCCAGCATTTT.

The J gene is TRBJ1-3, the V gene TRBV19, with TRBD1 matching 9 bases. With 6 bases clipped from V and 2 bases from J, the junction kept 8 bases outside the gene matches. The length of the CDR3 is 16 residues. Germline CDR1 is LNHDA and CDR2 is SQIVND (reference sequence). CDR3 residues: CASRLQGAFTGNTIYF. The DNA of the CDR3 is TGTGCCAGTAGACTACAGGGGGCTTTCACTGGAAACACCATATATTTT. Drawing the rest from reference TRBV19 and TRBJ1-3, the complete variable domain is DGGITQSPKYLFRKEGQNVTLSCEQNLNHDAMYWYRQDPGQGLRLIYYSQIVNDFQKGDIAEGYSVSREKKESFPLTVTSAQKNPTAFYLCASRLQGAFTGNTIYFGEGSWLTVV.

The rearrangement joins TRBV7-3 to TRBJ2-1, with TRBD1 as a possible D gene (6 bases). Germline-derived CDR1 and CDR2 are SGHTA and FQGTGA. Trimming took off 4 bases at V and 9 bases at J, with 13 bases between the two ends. The CDR3 has 13 amino acids. CDR3 in amino acids: CASSSRQATEQFF. Written as DNA, the CDR3 is TGTGCCAGCAGCTCACGACAGGCCACTGAGCAGTTCTTC.

This clone has just a few counts. The J gene is TRBJ2-1, the V gene TRBV4-1; tentative D call: TRBD2 (6 bases). The CDR3 sequence is 15 residues long. V lost 4 bases and J 5 bases, leaving 15 bases between the germline ends. Germline CDR1 is MGHRA and CDR2 is YSYEKL. The DNA of the CDR3 is TGCGCCAGCAGCCTCGCGGGACTCCACAACAATGAGCAGTTCTTC. It specifies CASSLAGLHNNEQFF.

This clone was detected once. CDR3 region: CASRLRGTGLEAFF. DNA for the CDR3: TGTGCCAGCAGGCTAAGGGGGACAGGGCTTGAAGCTTTCTTT. The chain is built from TRBV27 and TRBJ1-1; 9 nucleotides align to TRBD1. Trimming took 6 bases from V and 7 from J; bases not matched to a gene: 9. There are 14 residues in the CDR3. The germline V gene has CDR1 MNHEY and CDR2 SMNVEV (reference sequence).

This clone was detected only a few times. V and J are TRBV30 and TRBJ2-7; 8 bases line up with TRBD1. There are 14 residues in the CDR3. The V gene end was trimmed by 1 base and the J gene end by 5 bases; junction bases not matched to a gene: 7. CDR1 is GTSNPN, CDR2 SVGIG, per germline (reference sequence). In DNA, the CDR3 is TGTGCCTGGAGTGCCGGACAGGGTTCAGACGAGCAGTACTTC. It translates to CAWSAGQGSDEQYF.

The chain joins TRBV7-2 to TRBJ1-3; D not resolved. Germline V gene lookup returns CDR1 SGHTA and CDR2 FQGNSA. Trimming shortened V by 3 bases and J by 0 bases, and 9 bases separated the two germline ends. The CDR3 has 15 amino acids. CDR3 region: CASSFQAGSGNTIYF. The DNA of the CDR3 is TGTGCCAGCAGCTTTCAGGCGGGCTCTGGAAACACCATATATTTT.

V gene TRBV6-8 combines with J gene TRBJ1-5, with 12 bases fitting TRBD1. The germline V gene has CDR1 MNHGY and CDR2 SAAAGT. After removal of 2 bases from V and 6 bases from J, the junction contained 8 bases not matched to a gene. The CDR3 contains 17 residues. The CDR3 region has the DNA TGTGCCAGCAGTTACGAGTGGGACAGGGGGCGAGGTCAGCCCCAGCATTTT. Translated: CASSYEWDRGRGQPQHF.

The genes are TRBV28 and TRBJ2-1, with 7 nucleotides matching TRBD2. Germline V gene sequence: CDR1 MDHEN, CDR2 SYDVKM. This CDR3 comprises 14 residues. J lost 0 bases, V lost 4 bases, and 0 bases had no gene match. CDR3 sequence: CASSWGGSYNEQFF. In nucleotides, the CDR3 is TGTGCCAGCAGTTGGGGGGGCTCCTACAATGAGCAGTTCTTC.

V usage is TRBV4-3 and J usage is TRBJ2-3, with D tentatively TRBD1 (5 bases). The length of the CDR3 is 16 residues. Per germline, CDR1 LGHNA and CDR2 YSLEER. V shed 0 bases and J shed 4 bases, with 14 bases lying between them. The CDR3 nucleotides read TGCGCCAGCAGCCAAGATAAATGGCAGGGTTCAGATACGCAGTATTTT. Protein product: CASSQDKWQGSDTQYF.

The rearrangement uses TRBV29-1 and TRBJ2-6; 7 nucleotides align to TRBD1. The CDR3 runs 16 residues. V gave up 6 bases and J gave up 0 bases; unmatched junction bases: 8. The germline gives CDR1 SQVTM, CDR2 ANQGSEA. CDR3 protein: CSVATGVGSGANVLTF. CDR3 bases: TGCAGCGTAGCTACAGGGGTCGGCTCTGGGGCCAACGTCCTGACTTTC.

The rearrangement links TRBV4-2 to TRBJ2-7; D possibly corresponds to TRBD2 (5 bases). The germline V gene encodes CDR1 LGHNA and CDR2 YNFKEQ. Trimming pared 5 bases from V and 4 bases from J, leaving 18 bases between. This CDR3 has 15 residues. As DNA, the CDR3 is TGTGCCAGCAGCGCCCAAGGGCAAGGACTTTACGAGCAGTACTTC. Its translation is CASSAQGQGLYEQYF.

This clone was counted only a few times. The chain carries TRBV9 and TRBJ1-2; D may be TRBD1 (6 bases). Trimming took 4 bases from V and 7 from J, leaving 20 bases between them. The V gene's germline CDR1 is SGDLS and CDR2 YYNGEE. CDR3 length equals 15 residues. The CDR3 sequence is CASSPHRGGAPGYTF. CDR3 bases: TGTGCCAGCAGCCCTCACCGGGGGGGCGCCCCTGGCTACACCTTC.